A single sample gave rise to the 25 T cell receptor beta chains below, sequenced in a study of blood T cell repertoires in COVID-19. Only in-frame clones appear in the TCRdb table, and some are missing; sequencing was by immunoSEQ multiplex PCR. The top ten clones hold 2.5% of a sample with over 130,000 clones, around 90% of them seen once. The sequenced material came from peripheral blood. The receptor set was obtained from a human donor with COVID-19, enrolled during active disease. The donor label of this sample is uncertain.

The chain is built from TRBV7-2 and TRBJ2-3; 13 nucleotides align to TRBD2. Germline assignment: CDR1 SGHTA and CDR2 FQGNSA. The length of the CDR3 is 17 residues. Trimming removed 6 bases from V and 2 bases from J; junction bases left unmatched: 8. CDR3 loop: CASSRGGLAGLTDTQYF. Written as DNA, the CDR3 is TGTGCCAGCAGTCGCGGGGGACTAGCGGGGCTCACAGATACGCAGTATTTT. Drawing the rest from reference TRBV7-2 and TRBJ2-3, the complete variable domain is GAGVSQSPSNKVTEKGKDVELRCDPISGHTALYWYRQSLGQGLEFLIYFQGNSAPDKSGLPSDRFSAERTGGSVSTLTIQRTQQEDSAVYLCASSRGGLAGLTDTQYFGPGTRLTVL.

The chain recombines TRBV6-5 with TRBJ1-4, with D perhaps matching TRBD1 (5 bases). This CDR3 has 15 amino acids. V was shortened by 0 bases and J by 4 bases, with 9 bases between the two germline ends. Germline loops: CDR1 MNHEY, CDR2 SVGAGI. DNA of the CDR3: TGTGCCAGCAGTTACTCGGGGGGGGATAATGAAAAACTGTTTTTT. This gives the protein CASSYSGGDNEKLFF.

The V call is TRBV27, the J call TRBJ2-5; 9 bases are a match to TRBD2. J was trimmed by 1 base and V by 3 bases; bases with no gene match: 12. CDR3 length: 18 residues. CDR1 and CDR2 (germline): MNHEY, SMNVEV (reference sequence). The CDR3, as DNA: TGTGCCAGCAGTTTTTACCCAGGTAGCGGGGGAGCCCAAGAGACCCAGTACTTC. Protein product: CASSFYPGSGGAQETQYF.

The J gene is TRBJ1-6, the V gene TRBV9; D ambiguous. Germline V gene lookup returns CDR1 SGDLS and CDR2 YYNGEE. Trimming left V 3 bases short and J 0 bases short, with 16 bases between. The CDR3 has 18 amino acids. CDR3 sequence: CASSAPYGEDSYNSPLHF. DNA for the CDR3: TGTGCCAGCAGCGCACCTTATGGCGAGGACTCCTATAATTCACCCCTCCACTTT. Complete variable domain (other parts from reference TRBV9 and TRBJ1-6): DSGVTQTPKHLITATGQRVTLRCSPRSGDLSVYWYQQSLDQGLQFLIQYYNGEERAKGNILERFSAQQFPDLHSELNLSSLELGDSALYFCASSAPYGEDSYNSPLHFGNGTRLTVT.

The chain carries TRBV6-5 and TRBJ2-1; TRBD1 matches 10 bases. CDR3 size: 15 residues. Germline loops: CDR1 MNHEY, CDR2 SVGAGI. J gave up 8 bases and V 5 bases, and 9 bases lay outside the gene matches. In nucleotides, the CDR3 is TGTGCCAGCAGTCCACCCGGGACAGGGGTCGATGAGCAGTTCTTC. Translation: CASSPPGTGVDEQFF.

The CDR3 loop reads CASAEGSYGYTF. The CDR3 DNA sequence: TGCGCCAGCGCCGAGGGCTCCTATGGCTACACCTTC. V usage is TRBV23-1 and J usage is TRBJ1-2; D remains unclear. TRBV23-1 is noted as an ORF with a role that remains uncertain. Trimming stripped 8 bases from V and 4 bases from J, with 11 bases between. The CDR3 is made up of 12 amino acids.

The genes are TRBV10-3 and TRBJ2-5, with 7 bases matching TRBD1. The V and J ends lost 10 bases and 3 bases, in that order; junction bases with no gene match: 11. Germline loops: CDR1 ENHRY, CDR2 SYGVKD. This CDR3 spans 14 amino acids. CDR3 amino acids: CATTNRGREETQYF. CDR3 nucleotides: TGTGCCACCACGAACAGGGGCCGAGAAGAGACCCAGTACTTC.

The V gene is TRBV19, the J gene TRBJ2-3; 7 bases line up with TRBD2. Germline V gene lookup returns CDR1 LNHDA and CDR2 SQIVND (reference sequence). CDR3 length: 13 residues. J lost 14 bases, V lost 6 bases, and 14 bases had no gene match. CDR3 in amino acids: CASSLVLGGVRYF. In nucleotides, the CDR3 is TGTGCCAGTAGCCTGGTACTTGGGGGGGTGAGGTATTTT. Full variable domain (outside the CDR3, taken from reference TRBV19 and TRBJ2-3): DGGITQSPKYLFRKEGQNVTLSCEQNLNHDAMYWYRQDPGQGLRLIYYSQIVNDFQKGDIAEGYSVSREKKESFPLTVTSAQKNPTAFYLCASSLVLGGVRYFGPGTRLTVL.

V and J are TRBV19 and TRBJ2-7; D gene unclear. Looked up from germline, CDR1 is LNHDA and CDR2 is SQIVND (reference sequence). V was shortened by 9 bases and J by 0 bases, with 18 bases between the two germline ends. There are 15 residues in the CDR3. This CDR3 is CASAVSPGPSYEQYF. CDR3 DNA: TGTGCCAGCGCAGTAAGCCCAGGTCCCTCCTACGAGCAGTACTTC.

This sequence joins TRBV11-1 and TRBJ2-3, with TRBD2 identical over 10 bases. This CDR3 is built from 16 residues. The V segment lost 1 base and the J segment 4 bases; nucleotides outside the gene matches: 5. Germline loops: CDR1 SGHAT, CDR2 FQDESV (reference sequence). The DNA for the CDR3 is TGTGCCAGCAGCTTAGTAGATAGCGGGGGGCCAGATACGCAGTATTTT. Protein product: CASSLVDSGGPDTQYF.

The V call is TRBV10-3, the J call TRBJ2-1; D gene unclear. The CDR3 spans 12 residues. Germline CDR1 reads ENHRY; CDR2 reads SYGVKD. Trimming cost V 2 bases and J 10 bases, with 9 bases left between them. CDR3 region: CAISEAKEEQFF. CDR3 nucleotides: TGTGCCATCAGTGAGGCAAAAGAGGAGCAGTTCTTC.

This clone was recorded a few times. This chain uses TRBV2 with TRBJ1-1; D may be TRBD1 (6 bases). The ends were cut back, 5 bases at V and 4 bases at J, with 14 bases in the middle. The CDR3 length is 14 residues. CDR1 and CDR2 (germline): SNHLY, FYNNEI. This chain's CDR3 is CASSLGGRGTEAFF. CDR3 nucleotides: TGTGCCAGCAGTTTAGGGGGAAGAGGCACTGAAGCTTTCTTT.

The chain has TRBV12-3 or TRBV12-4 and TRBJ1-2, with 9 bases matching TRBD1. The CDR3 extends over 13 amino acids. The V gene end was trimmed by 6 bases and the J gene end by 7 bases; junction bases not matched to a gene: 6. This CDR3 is CASSWGQGRGYTF. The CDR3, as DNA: TGTGCCAGCAGCTGGGGACAGGGTCGTGGCTACACCTTC.

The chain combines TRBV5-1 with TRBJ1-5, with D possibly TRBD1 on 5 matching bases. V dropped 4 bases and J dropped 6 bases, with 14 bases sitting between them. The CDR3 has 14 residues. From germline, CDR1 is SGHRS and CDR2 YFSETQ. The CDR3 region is CASSPGFGSQPQHF. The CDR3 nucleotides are TGCGCCAGCAGCCCAGGGTTCGGGAGTCAGCCCCAGCATTTT.

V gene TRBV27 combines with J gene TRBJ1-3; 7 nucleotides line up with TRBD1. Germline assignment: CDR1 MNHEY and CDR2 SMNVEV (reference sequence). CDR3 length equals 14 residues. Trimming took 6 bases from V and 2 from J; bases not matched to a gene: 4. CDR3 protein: CASRAGTAGNTIYF. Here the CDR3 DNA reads TGTGCCAGCAGGGCAGGGACAGCTGGAAACACCATATATTTT.

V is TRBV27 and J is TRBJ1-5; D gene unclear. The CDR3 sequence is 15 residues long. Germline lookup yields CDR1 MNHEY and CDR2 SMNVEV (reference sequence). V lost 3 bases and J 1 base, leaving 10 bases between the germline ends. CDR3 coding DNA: TGTGCCAGCAGTTTCGAGGGAAGGAGCAATCAGCCCCAGCATTTT. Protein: CASSFEGRSNQPQHF.

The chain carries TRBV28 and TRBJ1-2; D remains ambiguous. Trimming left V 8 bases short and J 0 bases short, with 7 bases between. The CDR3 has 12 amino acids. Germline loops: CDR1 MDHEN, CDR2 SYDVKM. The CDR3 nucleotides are TGTGCCAGCGGCACAACTAACTATGGCTACACCTTC. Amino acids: CASGTTNYGYTF.

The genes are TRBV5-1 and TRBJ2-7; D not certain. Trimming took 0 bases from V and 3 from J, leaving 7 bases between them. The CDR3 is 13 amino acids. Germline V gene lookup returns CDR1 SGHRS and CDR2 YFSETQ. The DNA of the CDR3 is TGCGCCAGCAGCTTGGATTCCGGCTACGAGCAGTACTTC. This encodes CASSLDSGYEQYF.

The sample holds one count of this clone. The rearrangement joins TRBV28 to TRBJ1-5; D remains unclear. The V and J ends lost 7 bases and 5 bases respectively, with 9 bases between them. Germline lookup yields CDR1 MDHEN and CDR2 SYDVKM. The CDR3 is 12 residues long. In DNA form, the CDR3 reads TGTGCCAGCACCCTGACTCATCAGCCCCAGCATTTT. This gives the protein CASTLTHQPQHF.

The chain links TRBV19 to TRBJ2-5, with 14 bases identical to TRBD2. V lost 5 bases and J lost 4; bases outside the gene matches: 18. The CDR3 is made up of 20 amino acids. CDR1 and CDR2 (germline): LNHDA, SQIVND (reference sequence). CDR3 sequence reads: CASSRTSGGSRSWFLETQYF. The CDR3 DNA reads TGTGCCAGTAGTCGGACTAGCGGGGGGTCGCGAAGTTGGTTTTTAGAGACCCAGTACTTC. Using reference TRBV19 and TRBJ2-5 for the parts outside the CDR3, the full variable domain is DGGITQSPKYLFRKEGQNVTLSCEQNLNHDAMYWYRQDPGQGLRLIYYSQIVNDFQKGDIAEGYSVSREKKESFPLTVTSAQKNPTAFYLCASSRTSGGSRSWFLETQYFGPGTRLLVL.

CDR3 protein: CASSKALLGGPGGYTF. The CDR3 DNA is TGTGCCAGCAGCAAAGCGCTTTTAGGAGGGCCTGGGGGCTACACCTTC. The chain couples TRBV21-1 to TRBJ1-2. TRBV21-1 is given as a pseudogene. This CDR3 comprises 16 residues.

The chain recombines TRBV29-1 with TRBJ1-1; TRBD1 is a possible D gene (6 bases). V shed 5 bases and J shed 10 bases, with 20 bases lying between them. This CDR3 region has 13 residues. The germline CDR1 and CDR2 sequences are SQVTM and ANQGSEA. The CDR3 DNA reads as TGCAGCGTTTGGACAGTCCCGGGGTCCGGAGCTTTCTTT. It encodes CSVWTVPGSGAFF.

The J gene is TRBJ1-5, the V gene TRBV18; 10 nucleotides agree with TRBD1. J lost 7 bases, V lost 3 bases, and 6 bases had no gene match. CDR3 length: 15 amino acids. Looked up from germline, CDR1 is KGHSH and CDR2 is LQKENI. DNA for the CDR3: TGTGCCAGCTCACCTACCCAGGACAGGGGGCAGCCCCAGCATTTT. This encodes CASSPTQDRGQPQHF.

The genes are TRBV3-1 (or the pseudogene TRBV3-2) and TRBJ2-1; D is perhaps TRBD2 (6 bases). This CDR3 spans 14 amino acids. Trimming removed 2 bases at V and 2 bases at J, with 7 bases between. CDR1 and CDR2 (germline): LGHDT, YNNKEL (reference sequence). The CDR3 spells CASSQWRAYNEQFF. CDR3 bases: TGTGCCAGCAGCCAATGGAGGGCCTACAATGAGCAGTTCTTC.

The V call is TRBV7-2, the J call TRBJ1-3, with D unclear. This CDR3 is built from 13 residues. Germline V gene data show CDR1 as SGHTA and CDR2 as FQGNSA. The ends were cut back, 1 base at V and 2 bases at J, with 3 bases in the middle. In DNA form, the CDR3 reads TGTGCCAGCAGCTTAGGCGCTGGAAACACCATATATTTT. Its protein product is CASSLGAGNTIYF.